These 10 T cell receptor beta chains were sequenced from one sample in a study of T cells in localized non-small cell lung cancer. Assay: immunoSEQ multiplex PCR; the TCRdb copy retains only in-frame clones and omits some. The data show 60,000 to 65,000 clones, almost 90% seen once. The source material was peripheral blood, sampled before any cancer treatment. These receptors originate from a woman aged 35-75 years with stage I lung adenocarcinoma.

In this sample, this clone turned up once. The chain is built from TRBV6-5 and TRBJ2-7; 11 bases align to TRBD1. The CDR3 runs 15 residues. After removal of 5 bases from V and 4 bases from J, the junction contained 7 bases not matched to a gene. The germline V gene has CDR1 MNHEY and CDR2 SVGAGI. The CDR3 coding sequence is TGTGCCAGCAGTCCGTGGACAGGGGGCAAGTACGAGCAGTACTTC. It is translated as CASSPWTGGKYEQYF.

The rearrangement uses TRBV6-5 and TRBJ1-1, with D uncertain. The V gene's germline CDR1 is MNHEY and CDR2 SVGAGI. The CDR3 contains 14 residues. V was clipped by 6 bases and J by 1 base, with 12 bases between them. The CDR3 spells CASSLRTANTEAFF. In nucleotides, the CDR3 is TGTGCCAGCAGCCTCAGGACCGCGAACACTGAAGCTTTCTTT.

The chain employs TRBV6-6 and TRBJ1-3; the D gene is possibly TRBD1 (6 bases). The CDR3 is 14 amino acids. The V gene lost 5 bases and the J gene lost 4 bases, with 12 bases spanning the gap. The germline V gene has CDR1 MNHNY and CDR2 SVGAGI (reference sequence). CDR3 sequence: CASSNGGAGNTIYF. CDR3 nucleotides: TGTGCCAGCAGTAACGGGGGGGCCGGAAACACCATATATTTT.

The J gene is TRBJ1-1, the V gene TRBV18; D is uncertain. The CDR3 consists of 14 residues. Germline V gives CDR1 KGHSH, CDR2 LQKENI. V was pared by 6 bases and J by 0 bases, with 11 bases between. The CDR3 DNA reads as TGTGCCAGCTCGTCCGACGGTCTGAACACTGAAGCTTTCTTT. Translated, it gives CASSSDGLNTEAFF.

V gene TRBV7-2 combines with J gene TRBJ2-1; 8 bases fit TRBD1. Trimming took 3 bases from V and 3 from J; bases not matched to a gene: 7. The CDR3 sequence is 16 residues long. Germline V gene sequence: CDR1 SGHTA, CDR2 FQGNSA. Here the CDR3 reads CASSFRGTGHYNEQFF. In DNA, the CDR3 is TGTGCCAGCAGCTTTAGGGGGACAGGACACTACAATGAGCAGTTCTTC. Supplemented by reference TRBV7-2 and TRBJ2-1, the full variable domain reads GAGVSQSPSNKVTEKGKDVELRCDPISGHTALYWYRQSLGQGLEFLIYFQGNSAPDKSGLPSDRFSAERTGGSVSTLTIQRTQQEDSAVYLCASSFRGTGHYNEQFFGPGTRLTVL.

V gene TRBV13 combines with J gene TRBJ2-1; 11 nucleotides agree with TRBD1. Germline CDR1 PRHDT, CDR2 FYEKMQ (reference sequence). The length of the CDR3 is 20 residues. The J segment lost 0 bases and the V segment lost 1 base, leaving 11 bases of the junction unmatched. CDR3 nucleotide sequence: TGTGCCAGCAGCTTAGATTTAGGACAGGGGGCTTCGAGCTCCTACAATGAGCAGTTCTTC. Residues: CASSLDLGQGASSSYNEQFF.

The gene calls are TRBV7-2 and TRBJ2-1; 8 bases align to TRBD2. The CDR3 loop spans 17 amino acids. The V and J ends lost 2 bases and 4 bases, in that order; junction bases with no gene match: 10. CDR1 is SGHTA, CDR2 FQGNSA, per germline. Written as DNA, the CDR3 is TGTGCCAGCAGCTTATTGTCAGGGACTAGGATGTACAATGAGCAGTTCTTC. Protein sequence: CASSLLSGTRMYNEQFF.

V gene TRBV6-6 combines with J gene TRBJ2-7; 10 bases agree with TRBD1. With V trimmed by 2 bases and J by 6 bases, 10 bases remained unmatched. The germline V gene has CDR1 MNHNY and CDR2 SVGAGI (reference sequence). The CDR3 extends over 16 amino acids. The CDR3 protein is CASSYLQGDRGGEQYF. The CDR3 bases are TGTGCCAGCAGTTACCTGCAGGGGGACAGGGGCGGCGAGCAGTACTTC.

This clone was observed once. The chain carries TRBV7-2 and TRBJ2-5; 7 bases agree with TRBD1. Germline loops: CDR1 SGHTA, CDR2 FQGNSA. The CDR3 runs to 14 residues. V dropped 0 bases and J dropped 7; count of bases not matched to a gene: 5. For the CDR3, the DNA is TGTGCCAGCAGCTTAGCCTCGGGACAGTCGACCCAGTACTTC. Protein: CASSLASGQSTQYF.

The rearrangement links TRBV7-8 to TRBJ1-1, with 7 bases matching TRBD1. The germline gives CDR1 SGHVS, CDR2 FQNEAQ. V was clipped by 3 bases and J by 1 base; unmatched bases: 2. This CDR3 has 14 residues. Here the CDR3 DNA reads TGTGCCAGCAGCTTTTCAGGGGGGAACACTGAAGCTTTCTTT. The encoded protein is CASSFSGGNTEAFF. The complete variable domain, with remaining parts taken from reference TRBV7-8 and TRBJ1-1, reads GAGVSQSPRYKVAKRGQDVALRCDPISGHVSLFWYQQALGQGPEFLTYFQNEAQLDKSGLPSDRFFAERPEGSVSTLKIQRTQQEDSAVYLCASSFSGGNTEAFFGQGTRLTVV.